Sequencing of this TCR beta chain was carried out in a study of cytomegalovirus exposure and HLA in healthy donors. Looking at the study overall: A preliminary data release comprised roughly 80 million unique TCRs obtained from HLA-typed donors.

V was clipped by 5 bases and J by 4 bases; unmatched bases: 7. The CDR3 has 14 amino acids. CDR1 and CDR2 (germline): MDHEN, SYDVKM. PCR was performed using 60 Vbeta and 13 Jbeta primers. TCRdb's copy holds only in-frame clones and misses some; the assay was immunoSEQ multiplex PCR. The table includes around 150,000 clones, about 71% detected once. General study results and limits: There were several of the most significant clusters that appeared linked to common viral pathogens in a later analysis. Three CMV-associated chains proved CMV antigen-specific in vitro.

This clone was recorded a few times. Antigen unknown. The clonotype was recovered from a woman aged 30 to 39 in good health and CMV-seronegative. The genes are TRBV28 and TRBJ1-1; TRBD1 aligns across 7 bases. Sequenced material: PBMCs. CDR3 DNA: TGTGCCAGCAGTCAGACAGGGCCATTCACTGAAGCTTTCTTT. It is translated as CASSQTGPFTEAFF.